Listed below are T cell receptor beta chains from one sample, sequenced in a study of breast tumors, draining lymph nodes, adjacent tissues. In TCRdb, the multiplex PCR reads were re-called with MiXCR into one record per CDR3 protein. The sample holds around 130,000 distinct CDR3 sequences, around 20% seen once. The sequencing input was axillary lymph node tissue. Source of these receptors: a female donor with breast cancer. Some clones in this sample may be carry-over from other donors' samples. The CDR3 runs from the conserved cysteine through the conserved F or W. Fields, in order: V gene, J gene, D gene, CDR3 protein. A D gene is named only where the DNA matches it firmly.

V gene: TRBV25-1
J gene: TRBJ1-5
D gene: -
CDR3 protein: CASSRSRSNQPQHF

V gene: TRBV24-1
J gene: TRBJ2-1
D gene: TRBD1
CDR3 protein: CATMETGDNEQFF

V gene: TRBV19
J gene: TRBJ1-6
D gene: -
CDR3 protein: CASSITGRNPPLHF

V gene: TRBV28
J gene: TRBJ1-4
D gene: -
CDR3 protein: CASARLREKLFF

V gene: TRBV29-1
J gene: TRBJ2-3
D gene: -
CDR3 protein: CSVGISTDTQYF

V gene: TRBV29-1
J gene: TRBJ2-5
D gene: TRBD1
CDR3 protein: CSVEGDSYQETQYF

V gene: TRBV19
J gene: TRBJ2-1
D gene: TRBD2
CDR3 protein: CASGLEGTSGNLYNEQFF

V gene: TRBV24-1
J gene: TRBJ2-3
D gene: TRBD2
CDR3 protein: CATSVRAGGPLADTQYF

V gene: TRBV6-5
J gene: TRBJ2-1
D gene: -
CDR3 protein: CASRRRSHSYNEQFF

V gene: TRBV4-1
J gene: TRBJ2-7
D gene: TRBD2
CDR3 protein: CASSSRLAVSYEQYF

V gene: TRBV12-3/TRBV12-4
J gene: TRBJ2-7
D gene: -
CDR3 protein: CASSFWGSRDEQYF

V gene: TRBV11-2
J gene: TRBJ2-7
D gene: -
CDR3 protein: CATQGSQGSYEQYF

V gene: TRBV20-1
J gene: TRBJ2-7
D gene: -
CDR3 protein: CSARPRNSYEQYF

V gene: TRBV9
J gene: TRBJ2-5
D gene: -
CDR3 protein: CASSVGFGAIQEAQYF

V gene: TRBV28
J gene: TRBJ2-3
D gene: TRBD2
CDR3 protein: CASRPTSSGPTTDTQYF

V gene: TRBV5-6
J gene: TRBJ1-5
D gene: TRBD1
CDR3 protein: CASSFWTGGNQPQHF

V gene: TRBV6-6
J gene: TRBJ1-5
D gene: -
CDR3 protein: CASSYSAAGTMDNQPQHF

V gene: TRBV20-1
J gene: TRBJ2-3
D gene: TRBD2
CDR3 protein: CSARDHGRAADTQYF

V gene: TRBV7-9
J gene: TRBJ2-1
D gene: -
CDR3 protein: CASSGGSGAHEQFF

V gene: TRBV5-5
J gene: TRBJ2-7
D gene: -
CDR3 protein: CASSPGGGGRYEQYF

V gene: TRBV6-5
J gene: TRBJ2-1
D gene: TRBD1
CDR3 protein: CASSLNARTGARNNEQFF

V gene: TRBV12-3/TRBV12-4
J gene: TRBJ2-7
D gene: TRBD1
CDR3 protein: CASSQADRAYEQYF

V gene: TRBV3-1
J gene: TRBJ1-2
D gene: TRBD1
CDR3 protein: CASSQDSGGVGYGYTF

V gene: TRBV20-1
J gene: TRBJ2-7
D gene: -
CDR3 protein: CSARDIGGAYEQYF

V gene: TRBV25-1
J gene: TRBJ2-4
D gene: TRBD1
CDR3 protein: CASSEGQGARDIQYF

V gene: TRBV20-1
J gene: TRBJ1-3
D gene: -
CDR3 protein: CSARDEGRRLSGNTIYF

V gene: TRBV6-1
J gene: TRBJ1-3
D gene: -
CDR3 protein: CASSWDLGNTIYF

V gene: TRBV4-1
J gene: TRBJ2-5
D gene: TRBD1
CDR3 protein: CASSQRGTGSEETQYF

V gene: TRBV9
J gene: TRBJ2-7
D gene: TRBD1
CDR3 protein: CASSAGTGVYEQYF

V gene: TRBV19
J gene: TRBJ2-5
D gene: -
CDR3 protein: CASSIGPYSPRGQETQYF

V gene: TRBV5-1
J gene: TRBJ2-3
D gene: -
CDR3 protein: CASSLEVIISSSTDTQYF

V gene: TRBV4-1
J gene: TRBJ1-3
D gene: -
CDR3 protein: CASSQELGYGNTIYF

V gene: TRBV20-1
J gene: TRBJ2-7
D gene: -
CDR3 protein: CSARDWAYEQYF

V gene: TRBV6-1
J gene: TRBJ2-7
D gene: -
CDR3 protein: CASSVGDASYEQYF

V gene: TRBV3-1
J gene: TRBJ1-6
D gene: -
CDR3 protein: CASSQYVRTPLHF

V gene: TRBV5-1
J gene: TRBJ2-7
D gene: TRBD1
CDR3 protein: CASSSVGRDRTYEQYF

V gene: TRBV12-3/TRBV12-4
J gene: TRBJ1-6
D gene: -
CDR3 protein: CASSLATAPLHF

V gene: TRBV19
J gene: TRBJ1-5
D gene: -
CDR3 protein: CASSPRASGNQPQHF

V gene: TRBV5-4
J gene: TRBJ2-3
D gene: -
CDR3 protein: CASSMALGAVDTQYF

V gene: TRBV9
J gene: TRBJ2-5
D gene: TRBD1
CDR3 protein: CASSAPGQGLKETQYF

V gene: TRBV12-3/TRBV12-4
J gene: TRBJ2-3
D gene: TRBD2
CDR3 protein: CASSPRLAGVLDTQYF

V gene: TRBV4-2
J gene: TRBJ2-1
D gene: TRBD2
CDR3 protein: CASSQGLAGGLDNEQFF

V gene: TRBV27
J gene: TRBJ2-7
D gene: TRBD1
CDR3 protein: CASSPQQGSYEQYF

V gene: TRBV7-2
J gene: TRBJ2-7
D gene: TRBD2
CDR3 protein: CASTGLAGSYEQYF

V gene: TRBV20-1
J gene: TRBJ2-2
D gene: TRBD2
CDR3 protein: CSARAIAGGGGELFF

V gene: TRBV20-1
J gene: TRBJ2-1
D gene: -
CDR3 protein: CSAPQTLNEQFF

V gene: TRBV10-2
J gene: TRBJ1-5
D gene: -
CDR3 protein: CASSEGGAGNQPQHF

V gene: TRBV6-1
J gene: TRBJ2-7
D gene: -
CDR3 protein: CASSRPEVPYEQYF

V gene: TRBV27
J gene: TRBJ2-1
D gene: -
CDR3 protein: CASSGGEDYNEQFF

V gene: TRBV5-1
J gene: TRBJ2-5
D gene: TRBD2
CDR3 protein: CAGSLETLAGGGETQYF

V gene: TRBV20-1
J gene: TRBJ2-5
D gene: TRBD2
CDR3 protein: CSARPGTSGKETQYF

V gene: TRBV19
J gene: TRBJ1-2
D gene: -
CDR3 protein: CASSMYGSYTF

V gene: TRBV12-3/TRBV12-4
J gene: TRBJ2-1
D gene: -
CDR3 protein: CASSLVGNNEQFF

V gene: TRBV19
J gene: TRBJ2-1
D gene: -
CDR3 protein: CASSPVTSNEQFF

V gene: TRBV12-3/TRBV12-4
J gene: TRBJ1-6
D gene: -
CDR3 protein: CATKGGSYNSPLHF